Following are 26 T cell receptor beta chains from one sample sequenced in a study of shared clonotypes between healthy human individuals. CD45RO-negative CD8 cells positively selected for CCR7 made up the naive population, which excluded terminally differentiated effector memory CD45RA+ cells. Data came from immunoSEQ multiplex PCR; TCRdb stores just in-frame clones and leaves some out. The profile covers about 680,000 clones, with roughly 94% appearing a single time and more than 20% taken by the ten largest. Sequencing was carried out using naive CD8+ T cells sorted from blood. Every receptor here comes from a man in his thirties or forties in good health.

J is TRBJ2-7 and V is TRBV2; D may be TRBD1 (5 bases). V was clipped by 10 bases and J by 5 bases, with 18 bases between them. The CDR3 is 13 residues long. The germline V gene encodes CDR1 SNHLY and CDR2 FYNNEI. The CDR3 protein is CAIGGRVGHEQYF. The CDR3 DNA is TGTGCCATTGGTGGCAGGGTGGGCCACGAGCAGTACTTC.

The gene calls are TRBV29-1 and TRBJ2-2, with D possibly matching TRBD2 (5 bases). The CDR3 consists of 13 residues. The V gene lost 4 bases and the J gene lost 3 bases, with 9 bases spanning the gap. The V gene's germline CDR1 is SQVTM and CDR2 ANQGSEA. CDR3: CSVGSGDTGELFF. In nucleotides, the CDR3 is TGCAGCGTTGGGTCCGGGGACACCGGGGAGCTGTTTTTT.

The chain combines TRBV7-9 with TRBJ1-3; D call uncertain. The CDR3 spans 16 residues. Trimming took 1 base from V and 7 from J, leaving 17 bases between them. Germline CDR1 SEHNR, CDR2 FQNEAQ (reference sequence). The CDR3 nucleotides are TGTGCCAGCAGCTTAGTCGGAGAATCTACACCGAACACCATATATTTT. Translation gives CASSLVGESTPNTIYF.

This sequence joins TRBV18 and TRBJ2-3, with D unclear. The CDR3 totals 13 residues. From germline, CDR1 is KGHSH and CDR2 LQKENI. V lost 3 bases and J lost 6, with 10 bases in between. CDR3 sequence reads: CASSPPPVDTQYF. DNA of the CDR3: TGTGCCAGCTCACCCCCGCCTGTGGATACGCAGTATTTT.

This chain uses TRBV7-9 with TRBJ1-4; possible D gene TRBD1, 5 bases. Trimming removed 5 bases at V and 0 bases at J, with 19 bases between. Germline CDR1 SEHNR, CDR2 FQNEAQ (reference sequence). CDR3 size: 18 residues. The CDR3 DNA reads as TGTGCCAGCAGCCCAGCCGGGACCCAACTCGCAACTAATGAAAAACTGTTTTTT. Its translation is CASSPAGTQLATNEKLFF.

The V call is TRBV5-1, the J call TRBJ2-7; either TRBD1 or TRBD2 may supply D (6 bases each). V dropped 4 bases and J dropped 3 bases, with 14 bases sitting between them. The germline CDR1 and CDR2 sequences are SGHRS and YFSETQ. This CDR3 is built from 14 residues. The CDR3 bases are TGCGCCAGCAGCGAACGGGGGCGAGACTACGAGCAGTACTTC. Amino acid sequence: CASSERGRDYEQYF.

To note about this clone: The same CDR3 also results from other DNA sequences found in this sample. The V call is TRBV19, the J call TRBJ2-7, with 7 bases identical to TRBD1. Germline assignment: CDR1 LNHDA and CDR2 SQIVND (reference sequence). This CDR3 contains 14 residues. Losses at the gene ends were 7 bases for V and 0 bases for J; bases not matched to a gene: 6. CDR3 DNA: TGTGCCAGTACCCTGACAGGGAGCTCCTACGAGCAGTACTTC. It yields the protein CASTLTGSSYEQYF.

The chain combines TRBV28 with TRBJ2-1; 7 nucleotides match TRBD2. The CDR3 length is 16 residues. Germline assignment: CDR1 MDHEN and CDR2 SYDVKM. V shed 0 bases, J shed 2 bases, and the junction held 4 bases outside the gene matches. The DNA of the CDR3 is TGTGCCAGCAGTTTATGGTCAGCGGGAACCTACAATGAGCAGTTCTTC. This encodes CASSLWSAGTYNEQFF.

The CDR3 coding sequence is TGTGCCAGCAGCATCAGGGTGTCGTGGACTGAAGCTTTCTTT. It is translated as CASSIRVSWTEAFF. The chain links TRBV7-2 to TRBJ1-1; D is perhaps TRBD1 (5 bases). Trimming took off 5 bases at V and 5 bases at J, with 15 bases between the two ends. Germline-derived CDR1 and CDR2 are SGHTA and FQGNSA. The CDR3 sequence is 14 residues long.

This chain links TRBV27 with TRBJ1-2, with TRBD1 as a possible D gene (6 bases). Germline lookup yields CDR1 MNHEY and CDR2 SMNVEV (reference sequence). Trimming pared 5 bases from V and 3 bases from J, leaving 13 bases between. The CDR3 extends over 14 amino acids. The CDR3 DNA reads TGTGCCAGCAGTCAAGAGGGGGGGGACTATGGCTACACCTTC. Residues: CASSQEGGDYGYTF.

J is TRBJ2-1 and V is TRBV4-2; a weak D match, TRBD2 (6 bases). Trimming stripped 4 bases from V and 1 base from J, with 17 bases between. CDR1 and CDR2 (germline): LGHNA, YNFKEQ. The length of the CDR3 is 17 residues. Here the CDR3 reads CASSPYLGGMSYNEQFF. The DNA for the CDR3 is TGTGCCAGCAGCCCCTACCTCGGCGGGATGTCCTACAATGAGCAGTTCTTC.

This chain uses TRBV7-8 with TRBJ2-1, with a weak D call TRBD1 (5 bases). V shed 1 base and J shed 5 bases, with 12 bases lying between them. The germline gives CDR1 SGHVS, CDR2 FQNEAQ. The CDR3 runs 15 residues. The CDR3 bases are TGTGCCAGCAGCTTAGTGACGGACACCCACAATGAGCAGTTCTTC. Protein sequence: CASSLVTDTHNEQFF. The full variable domain, in which reference TRBV7-8 and TRBJ2-1 provide the parts outside the CDR3, is GAGVSQSPRYKVAKRGQDVALRCDPISGHVSLFWYQQALGQGPEFLTYFQNEAQLDKSGLPSDRFFAERPEGSVSTLKIQRTQQEDSAVYLCASSLVTDTHNEQFFGPGTRLTVL.

The CDR3 sequence: CASSTPEGQETQYF. The CDR3 DNA sequence: TGTGCCAGCAGCACACCCGAGGGCCAAGAGACCCAGTACTTC. The chain carries TRBV7-6 and TRBJ2-5; D is possibly TRBD2 (5 bases). V was pared by 5 bases and J by 1 base, with 11 bases between. Per the germline V gene, CDR1 is SGHVS and CDR2 is FNYEAQ. CDR3 length: 14 residues.

V and J are TRBV27 and TRBJ1-1; TRBD1 aligns across 8 bases. Trimming removed 6 bases from V and 8 bases from J; junction bases left unmatched: 20. Germline CDR1 is MNHEY and CDR2 is SMNVEV (reference sequence). The CDR3 consists of 17 residues. The CDR3: CASSQDFETGTGLEAFF. The CDR3 DNA sequence: TGTGCCAGCAGCCAGGACTTCGAAACCGGGACAGGATTAGAAGCTTTCTTT.

The V and J genes are TRBV7-8 and TRBJ2-7, with D perhaps TRBD2 (5 bases). The CDR3 length is 17 residues. V gave up 1 base and J gave up 2 bases, with 18 bases separating them. Looked up from germline, CDR1 is SGHVS and CDR2 is FQNEAQ. In nucleotides, the CDR3 is TGTGCCAGCAGCTTAGACCGCGAGGGAGTATTGACCTACGAGCAGTACTTC. Translation: CASSLDREGVLTYEQYF.

The chain is built from TRBV6-5 and TRBJ1-1; 8 bases fit TRBD1. Trimming cost V 2 bases and J 7 bases; bases outside gene matches: 6. The CDR3 totals 14 residues. Germline CDR1 and CDR2: MNHEY and SVGAGI. CDR3: CASSYGTGGYEAFF. The CDR3 DNA reads TGTGCCAGCAGTTACGGGACAGGAGGGTATGAAGCTTTCTTT.

This chain uses TRBV11-2 with TRBJ2-7, with TRBD2 identical over 9 bases. Unmatched junction bases numbered 4, after V lost 0 bases and J lost 1 base. The CDR3 consists of 16 residues. CDR1 and CDR2 from the germline V gene are SGHAT and FQNNGV. CDR3 coding DNA: TGTGCCAGCAGCTTAGAGTACGCGGGAGGGTCCTACGAGCAGTACTTC. This sequence encodes CASSLEYAGGSYEQYF.

Points on this clone: The same CDR3 arises from other DNA sequences in this sample as well. The rearrangement uses TRBV9 and TRBJ2-2; the D is unclear. The CDR3 extends over 11 amino acids. V was pared by 1 base and J by 8 bases, with 3 bases between. CDR1 and CDR2 (germline): SGDLS, YYNGEE. CDR3 loop: CASSVSGELFF. The CDR3 nucleotides read TGTGCCAGCAGCGTATCAGGGGAGCTGTTTTTT.

V and J are TRBV7-4 and TRBJ2-1, with TRBD2 matching 7 bases. Losses at the gene ends were 2 bases for V and 0 bases for J; bases not matched to a gene: 22. There are 22 residues in the CDR3. Germline CDR1 and CDR2: SGHVT and SQSDAQ. CDR3 nucleotides: TGTGCCAGCAGCTTAAGTTTCGAGGCCACTCGGGGGGATGCGGGCTCCTACAATGAGCAGTTCTTC. It is translated as CASSLSFEATRGDAGSYNEQFF.

CDR3 amino acids: CASSLGSGFYEQYF. CDR3 in DNA: TGTGCCAGCAGCTTGGGTTCAGGGTTCTACGAGCAGTACTTC. The chain links TRBV5-4 to TRBJ2-7, with D perhaps matching TRBD1 (5 bases). Trimming pared 0 bases from V and 3 bases from J, leaving 10 bases between. This CDR3 region has 14 residues. Germline CDR1 SGHNT, CDR2 YYREEE (reference sequence). Drawing the rest from reference TRBV5-4 and TRBJ2-7, the complete variable domain is ETGVTQSPTHLIKTRGQQVTLRCSSQSGHNTVSWYQQALGQGPQFIFQYYREEENGRGNFPPRFSGLQFPNYSSELNVNALELDDSALYLCASSLGSGFYEQYFGPGTRLTVT.

V usage is TRBV18 and J usage is TRBJ2-1; 10 bases agree with TRBD2. V was pared by 8 bases and J by 6 bases, with 13 bases of the junction left unmatched. The germline V gene has CDR1 KGHSH and CDR2 LQKENI. This CDR3 comprises 16 residues. The CDR3 sequence: CASPPVLAGSINEQFF. The CDR3 DNA reads TGTGCCAGCCCGCCCGTACTAGCGGGGAGCATCAATGAGCAGTTCTTC.

The chain joins TRBV5-1 to TRBJ2-1, with D possibly matching TRBD2 (5 bases). The CDR3 covers 11 residues. Between the trimmed V and J ends, which lost 4 bases and 6 bases, there was a span of 5 bases. Germline assignment: CDR1 SGHRS and CDR2 YFSETQ. CDR3: CASSGLNEQFF. In DNA form, the CDR3 reads TGCGCCAGCAGCGGACTCAATGAGCAGTTCTTC.

The rearrangement joins TRBV28 to TRBJ2-3, with 11 bases lining up with TRBD2. CDR3 size: 17 residues. V lost 9 bases, J lost 0 bases, and 11 bases stayed unmatched. Germline values: CDR1 MDHEN, CDR2 SYDVKM. The CDR3 DNA is TGTGCCAGACCGGCCTATAGCGGGAGGGCAAGCACAGATACGCAGTATTTT. Translation: CARPAYSGRASTDTQYF.

V gene TRBV11-2 combines with J gene TRBJ2-7; D is tentatively TRBD1 or TRBD2 (5 bases each). Germline V gives CDR1 SGHAT, CDR2 FQNNGV. This CDR3 is built from 14 residues. V lost 2 bases and J lost 4, with 12 bases in between. CDR3 region: CASSLWGPKYEQYF. CDR3 nucleotides: TGTGCCAGCAGCTTATGGGGACCGAAATACGAGCAGTACTTC.

The V and J genes are TRBV27 and TRBJ2-1; 14 nucleotides line up with TRBD2. Germline CDR1 is MNHEY and CDR2 is SMNVEV (reference sequence). The CDR3 spans 16 residues. The V and J ends lost 11 bases and 3 bases, in that order; junction bases with no gene match: 9. This CDR3 reads CAATSGRAGYYNEQFF. CDR3 in DNA: TGTGCCGCGACTAGCGGGAGGGCCGGATACTACAATGAGCAGTTCTTC.

J is TRBJ2-7 and V is TRBV29-1, with 9 bases aligning to TRBD2. The V segment lost 7 bases and the J segment 3 bases; nucleotides outside the gene matches: 7. Germline CDR1 and CDR2: SQVTM and ANQGSEA. The CDR3 contains 13 residues. The CDR3: CSAVGTSYYEQYF. CDR3 nucleotide sequence: TGCAGCGCCGTTGGGACTAGCTACTACGAGCAGTACTTC.